Each of the 16 T cell receptor beta chains below was sequenced from the same sample in a study of T cells in women clearing cervical HPV infection. Some clones are missing from TCRdb's copy, which holds only in-frame ones; the method was immunoSEQ multiplex PCR. This sample contains about 46,000 clones. Sequencing was done on a sample of blood buffy coat. The receptors were gathered from a woman between 18 and 75 years old with a cervical HPV16 infection that either progressed to CIN3+ or cleared (not recorded which).

CDR3 residues: CSARGEDAGNTIYF. The DNA read from the CDR3 is TGCAGTGCTAGGGGCGAAGACGCTGGAAACACC. The chain joins TRBV20-1 to TRBJ1-3, with D uncertain. The read is 3 residues too short to cover the CDR3 end, so that end is filled in from the germline J gene. This CDR3 spans 14 amino acids. The germline gives CDR1 DFQATT, CDR2 SNEGSKA (reference sequence). Trimming shortened V by 3 bases and J by 2 bases, and 11 bases separated the two germline ends.

Turning to this clone: The read terminates 3 residues before the CDR3 end, so the remaining end is supplied by the germline J gene. V is TRBV2 and J is TRBJ2-5; D is possibly TRBD1 (5 bases). Looked up from germline, CDR1 is SNHLY and CDR2 is FYNNEI. V lost 6 bases and J 5 bases, leaving 10 bases between the germline ends. CDR3 length: 12 residues. CDR3 DNA, as far as it was read: TGTGCCAGCAGAGGGGATCTGGAGACC. Translated, it gives CASRGDLET. In full, the CDR3 reads CASRGDLETQYF. The whole variable domain, filled in from reference TRBV2 and TRBJ2-5, reads EPEVTQTPSHQVTQMGQEVILRCVPISNHLYFYWYRQILGQKVEFLVSFYNNEISEKSEIFDDQFSVERPDGSNFTLKIRSTKLEDSAMYFCASRGDLETQYFGPGTRLLVL.

With regard to this clone: The read terminates 3 residues before the CDR3 end, so the remaining end is supplied by the germline J gene. The genes are TRBV7-8 and TRBJ2-1; D call uncertain. Between the trimmed V and J ends, which lost 2 bases and 0 bases, there was a span of 11 bases. Germline CDR1 is SGHVS and CDR2 is FQNEAQ. The CDR3 contains 16 residues. The sequenced CDR3 bases are TGTGCCAGCAGCTTACAAGGGCCGCTCTCCTACAATGAG. Translation gives CASSLQGPLSYNE. The whole CDR3 is CASSLQGPLSYNEQFF. Drawing the rest from reference TRBV7-8 and TRBJ2-1, the complete variable domain is GAGVSQSPRYKVAKRGQDVALRCDPISGHVSLFWYQQALGQGPEFLTYFQNEAQLDKSGLPSDRFFAERPEGSVSTLKIQRTQQEDSAVYLCASSLQGPLSYNEQFFGPGTRLTVL.

About this clone itself: The read gets to within 3 residues of the CDR3 end, and the germline J gene fills in the rest. This rearrangement joins TRBV5-4 to TRBJ2-3; 7 bases align to TRBD2. The CDR3 covers 14 residues. Germline-derived CDR1 and CDR2 are SGHNT and YYREEE (reference sequence). V was pared by 5 bases and J by 2 bases, with 5 bases of the junction left unmatched. The CDR3 here is CASRSLADTDTQYF. CDR3 DNA, as far as it was read: TGTGCCAGCAGATCTCTAGCGGACACAGATACG.

For this clone: The CDR3 extends 3 residues past the end of the read, so its final part is completed from the germline J gene. Other DNA sequences of this sample code for an identical CDR3. The V and J genes are TRBV7-6 and TRBJ2-5; TRBD2 matches 10 bases. The CDR3 totals 14 residues. V gave up 5 bases and J gave up 4 bases; unmatched junction bases: 4. In germline, CDR1 is SGHVS, CDR2 FNYEAQ. The sequenced part of the CDR3 DNA is TGTGCCAGCAGCCCTTCTAGCGGGGGAGAGACC. This sequence encodes CASSPSSGGET. The complete CDR3 protein is CASSPSSGGETQYF.

A note on this clone: The read halts 3 residues ahead of the CDR3 end, with the missing end drawn from the germline J gene. The gene calls are TRBV19 and TRBJ1-2; D unresolved. From germline, CDR1 is LNHDA and CDR2 SQIVND (reference sequence). This CDR3 comprises 12 residues. CDR3: CASSTGGGGYTF. CDR3 DNA, as far as it was read: TGTGCCAGTAGTACTGGAGGCGGGGGC.

On this clone itself: The read gets to within 3 residues of the CDR3 end, and the germline J gene fills in the rest. The V gene is TRBV13, the J gene TRBJ1-1; 12 nucleotides align to TRBD1. There are 18 residues in the CDR3. V shed 5 bases and J 4 bases; nucleotides not matched to a gene: 14. Germline CDR1 is PRHDT and CDR2 is FYEKMQ (reference sequence). The CDR3 protein is CASSLSPGTGGLTTEAFF. The CDR3 bases that were read are TGTGCCAGCAGCCTGTCACCCGGGACAGGGGGCCTCACCACTGAA.

Regarding this clone: Read sequence stops 3 residues before the CDR3 end, and the germline J gene provides the missing end. V usage is TRBV19 and J usage is TRBJ1-2, with TRBD1 identical over 8 bases. The CDR3 sequence is 12 residues long. Per germline, CDR1 LNHDA and CDR2 SQIVND (reference sequence). The CDR3: CASSSTGAGYTF. The DNA read from the CDR3 is TGTGCCAGTAGTTCGACAGGGGCGGGC.

In regard to this clone: The read stops 3 residues short of the end of the CDR3; the missing end is completed from the germline J gene. V usage is TRBV7-9 and J usage is TRBJ1-6; unclear D gene. In germline, CDR1 is SEHNR, CDR2 FQNEAQ (reference sequence). V was cut by 1 base and J by 7 bases, with 11 bases left in between. The CDR3 is 15 amino acids. Partial CDR3 DNA: TGTGCCAGCAGCTTAGAGGCAGGAAAGAATTCACCC. This translates into CASSLEAGKNSP. The entire CDR3 protein reads CASSLEAGKNSPLHF. The full variable domain, completed using reference TRBV7-9 and TRBJ1-6, is DTGVSQNPRHKITKRGQNVTFRCDPISEHNRLYWYRQTLGQGPEFLTYFQNEAQLEKSRLLSDRFSAERPKGSFSTLEIQRTEQGDSAMYLCASSLEAGKNSPLHFGNGTRLTVT.

As to this clone: Read data end 3 residues before the CDR3 end; the end is taken from the germline J gene. The gene calls are TRBV6-2 or TRBV6-3 and TRBJ2-7, with 12 bases lining up with TRBD2. The CDR3 consists of 14 residues. Germline V lookup: CDR1 MNHEY, CDR2 SVGEGT. V gave up 6 bases and J gave up 6 bases; unmatched junction bases: 6. The covered CDR3 bases are TGTGCCAGCAGGACTAGCGGGAGTGGAGGCGAG. Amino acids: CASRTSGSGGE. The full CDR3 protein reads CASRTSGSGGEQYF.

Concerning this clone itself: The DNA ends 3 residues before the CDR3 does, and the rest of the CDR3 is filled in from the germline J gene. This chain links TRBV5-6 with TRBJ1-1, with 9 bases aligning to TRBD1. The CDR3 is 14 amino acids. With V trimmed by 4 bases and J by 5 bases, 6 bases remained unmatched. The germline V gene has CDR1 SGHDT and CDR2 YYEEEE. The CDR3 DNA, read in part, is TGTGCCAGCAGCCTTGGACAGGGGAGAACTGAA. Amino acid sequence: CASSLGQGRTE. The full CDR3 reads CASSLGQGRTEAFF.

Comments on this clone: The read comes to an end 3 residues before the CDR3 does, leaving the germline J gene to fill in the end. This sequence joins TRBV19 and TRBJ1-5; D may be TRBD1 (5 bases). This CDR3 comprises 15 residues. With 3 bases removed from V and 3 bases from J, the gap between germline ends came to 12 bases. In germline, CDR1 is LNHDA, CDR2 SQIVND (reference sequence). CDR3 in amino acids: CASSMGPGFNQPQHF. Incomplete CDR3 DNA: TGTGCCAGTAGTATGGGGCCGGGTTTCAATCAGCCC.

On this clone: Read data end 3 residues before the CDR3 end; the end is taken from the germline J gene. The chain is built from TRBV5-6 and TRBJ1-1; 7 bases agree with TRBD1. Per germline, CDR1 SGHDT and CDR2 YYEEEE. The CDR3 runs to 14 residues. The junction had 4 bases not matched to a gene; V was cut back by 0 bases and J by 5 bases. The CDR3 DNA, read in part, is TGTGCCAGCAGCTTGGGAGGGGGCAAGACTGAA. Amino acids: CASSLGGGKTE. The whole CDR3 reads CASSLGGGKTEAFF.

Points on this clone: The read comes to an end 3 residues before the CDR3 does, leaving the germline J gene to fill in the end. The V and J genes are TRBV11-2 and TRBJ2-7, with D unresolved. Germline-derived CDR1 and CDR2 are SGHAT and FQNNGV. The V end lost 5 bases, the J end lost 5 bases, and 10 bases lay between the germline ends. The CDR3 is made up of 12 amino acids. The CDR3 bases that were read are TGTGCCAGCAGCCTCCACATACACGAG. It translates to CASSLHIHE. The CDR3 in full is CASSLHIHEQYF.

As regards this clone: The read terminates 3 residues before the CDR3 end, so the remaining end is supplied by the germline J gene. This rearrangement joins TRBV12-3 or TRBV12-4 to TRBJ2-3; perhaps TRBD2 as D (6 bases). The CDR3 is made up of 13 amino acids. V was pared by 4 bases and J by 1 base, with 6 bases between. Incomplete CDR3 DNA: TGTGCCAGCAGTTCGGGGGGCACAGATACG. Translated: CASSSGGTDT. The complete CDR3 sequence is CASSSGGTDTQYF.

Details on this clone: The CDR3 extends 3 residues past the end of the read, so its final part is completed from the germline J gene. The rearrangement joins TRBV2 to TRBJ1-5; a possible D gene is TRBD1 (6 bases). Between the trimmed V and J ends, which lost 7 bases and 0 bases, there was a span of 13 bases. This CDR3 has 15 residues. Germline V gene sequence: CDR1 SNHLY, CDR2 FYNNEI. The CDR3 bases that were read are TGTGCCAGCACCCAGGGGATGTATAGCAATCAGCCC. Encoded protein: CASTQGMYSNQP. The whole CDR3 protein is CASTQGMYSNQPQHF.